The rows below give T cell receptor beta chains drawn from one sample of a study of spatial heterogeneity in lung cancer. TCRdb reprocessed the 5' RACE reads with MiXCR, giving one entry per CDR3 protein. Among about 87,000 distinct CDR3 sequences, 19% were seen once, and the ten largest hold roughly 22%. Material: PBMCs, obtained at follow-up. The receptors here all came from a male donor with early-stage non-small cell lung cancer. Each CDR3 is given with its conserved first and last residue. Fields, in order: D gene, V gene, J gene, CDR3 length, CDR3 protein. D genes are given only for firm matches.

d_call: -; v_call: TRBV5-6; j_call: TRBJ1-6; cdr3_length: 14; cdr3_aa: CASSFMTDNSPLHF
d_call: TRBD1; v_call: TRBV6-5; j_call: TRBJ1-1; cdr3_length: 14; cdr3_aa: CASSPTGADTEAFF
d_call: -; v_call: TRBV9; j_call: TRBJ1-2; cdr3_length: 14; cdr3_aa: CASSAALTNYGYTF
d_call: -; v_call: TRBV7-9; j_call: TRBJ1-4; cdr3_length: 13; cdr3_aa: CASSPIRGEKLFF
d_call: -; v_call: TRBV7-4; j_call: TRBJ1-4; cdr3_length: 15; cdr3_aa: CASSHTPRVCEKLFF
d_call: -; v_call: TRBV6-6; j_call: TRBJ1-6; cdr3_length: 17; cdr3_aa: CASSYGVESSYNSPLHF
d_call: -; v_call: TRBV2; j_call: TRBJ2-5; cdr3_length: 12; cdr3_aa: CASSESLGTQYF
d_call: TRBD2; v_call: TRBV20-1; j_call: TRBJ2-3; cdr3_length: 16; cdr3_aa: CSAGVLTSGTTDTQYF
d_call: TRBD2; v_call: TRBV7-2; j_call: TRBJ2-1; cdr3_length: 17; cdr3_aa: CASSSLPGLAGDGEQFF
d_call: -; v_call: TRBV18; j_call: TRBJ1-4; cdr3_length: 13; cdr3_aa: CASSPQGNEKLFF
d_call: -; v_call: TRBV6-2/TRBV6-3; j_call: TRBJ1-1; cdr3_length: 13; cdr3_aa: CASSYQRNTEAFF
d_call: -; v_call: TRBV4-3; j_call: TRBJ1-5; cdr3_length: 15; cdr3_aa: CASSQDHGVDQPQHF
d_call: TRBD2; v_call: TRBV27; j_call: TRBJ2-3; cdr3_length: 18; cdr3_aa: CASSFRLAGAYSTDTQYF
d_call: -; v_call: TRBV7-2; j_call: TRBJ2-1; cdr3_length: 17; cdr3_aa: CASSSQITGFTYNEQFF
d_call: -; v_call: TRBV10-1; j_call: TRBJ1-5; cdr3_length: 13; cdr3_aa: CASSAAPNQPQHF
d_call: -; v_call: TRBV7-8; j_call: TRBJ2-7; cdr3_length: 12; cdr3_aa: CASSPRSYEQYF